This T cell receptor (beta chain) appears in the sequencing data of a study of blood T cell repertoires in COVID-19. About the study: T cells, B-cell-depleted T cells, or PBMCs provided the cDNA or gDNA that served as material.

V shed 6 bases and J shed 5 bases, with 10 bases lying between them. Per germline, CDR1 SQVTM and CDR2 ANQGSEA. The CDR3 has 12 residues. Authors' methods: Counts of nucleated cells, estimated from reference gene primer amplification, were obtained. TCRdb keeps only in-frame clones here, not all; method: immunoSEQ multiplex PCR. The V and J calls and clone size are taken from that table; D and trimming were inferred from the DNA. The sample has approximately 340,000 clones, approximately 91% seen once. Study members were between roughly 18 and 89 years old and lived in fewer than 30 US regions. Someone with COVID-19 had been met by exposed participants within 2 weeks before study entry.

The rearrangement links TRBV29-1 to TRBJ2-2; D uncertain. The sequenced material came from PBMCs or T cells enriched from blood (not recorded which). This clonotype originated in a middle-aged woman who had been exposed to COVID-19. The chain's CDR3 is CSVPDKTGELFF. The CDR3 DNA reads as TGCAGCGTACCCGACAAAACCGGGGAGCTGTTTTTT.